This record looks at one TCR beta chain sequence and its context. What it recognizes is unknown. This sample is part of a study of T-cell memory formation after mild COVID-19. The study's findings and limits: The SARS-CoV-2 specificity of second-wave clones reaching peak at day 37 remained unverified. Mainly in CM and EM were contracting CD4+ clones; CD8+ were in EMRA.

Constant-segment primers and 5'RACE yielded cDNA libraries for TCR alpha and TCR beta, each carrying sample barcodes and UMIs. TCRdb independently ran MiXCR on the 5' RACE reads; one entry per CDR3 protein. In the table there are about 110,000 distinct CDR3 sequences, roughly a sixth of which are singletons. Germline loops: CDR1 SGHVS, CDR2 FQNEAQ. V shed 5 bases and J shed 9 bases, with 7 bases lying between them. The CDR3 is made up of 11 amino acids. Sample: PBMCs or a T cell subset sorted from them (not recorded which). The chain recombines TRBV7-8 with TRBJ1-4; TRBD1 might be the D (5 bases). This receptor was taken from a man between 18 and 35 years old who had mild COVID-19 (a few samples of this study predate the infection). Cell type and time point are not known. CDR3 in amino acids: CASSRGQKLFF. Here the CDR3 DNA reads TGTGCCAGCAGCAGGGGACAAAAACTGTTTTTT. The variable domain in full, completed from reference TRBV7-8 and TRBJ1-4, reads GAGVSQSPRYKVAKRGQDVALRCDPISGHVSLFWYQQALGQGPEFLTYFQNEAQLDKSGLPSDRFFAERPEGSVSTLKIQRTQQEDSAVYLCASSRGQKLFFGSGTQLSVL.